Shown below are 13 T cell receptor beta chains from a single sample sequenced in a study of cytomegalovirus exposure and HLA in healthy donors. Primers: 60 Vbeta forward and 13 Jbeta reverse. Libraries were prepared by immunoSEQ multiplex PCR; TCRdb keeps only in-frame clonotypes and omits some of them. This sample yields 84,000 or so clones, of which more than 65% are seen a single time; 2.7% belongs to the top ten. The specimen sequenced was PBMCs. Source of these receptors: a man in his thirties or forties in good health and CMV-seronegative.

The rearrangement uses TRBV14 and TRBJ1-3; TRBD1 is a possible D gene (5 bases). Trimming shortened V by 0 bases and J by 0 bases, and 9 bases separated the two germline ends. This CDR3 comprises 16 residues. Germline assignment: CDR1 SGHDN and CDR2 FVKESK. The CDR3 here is CASSQDPRASGNTIYF. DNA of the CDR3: TGTGCCAGCAGCCAAGATCCCAGGGCCTCTGGAAACACCATATATTTT.

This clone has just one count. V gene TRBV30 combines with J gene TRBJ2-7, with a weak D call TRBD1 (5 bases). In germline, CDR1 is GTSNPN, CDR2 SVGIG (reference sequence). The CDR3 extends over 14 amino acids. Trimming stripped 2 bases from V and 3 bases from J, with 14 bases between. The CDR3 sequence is CAWSTFLRGYEQYF. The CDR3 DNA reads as TGTGCCTGGAGTACCTTCCTTAGGGGCTACGAGCAGTACTTC.

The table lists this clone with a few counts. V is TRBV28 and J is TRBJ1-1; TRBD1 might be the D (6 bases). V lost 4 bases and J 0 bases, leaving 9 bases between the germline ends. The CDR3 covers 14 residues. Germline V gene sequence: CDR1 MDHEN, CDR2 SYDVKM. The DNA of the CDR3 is TGTGCCAGCAGTTGGGACAACCTGAACACTGAAGCTTTCTTT. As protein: CASSWDNLNTEAFF.

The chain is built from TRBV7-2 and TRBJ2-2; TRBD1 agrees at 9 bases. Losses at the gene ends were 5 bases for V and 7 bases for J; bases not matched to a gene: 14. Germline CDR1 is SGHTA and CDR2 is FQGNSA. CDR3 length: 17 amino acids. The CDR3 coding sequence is TGTGCCAGCAGCCGCTCCCGGGACAGGGCGCGCCTCGGGGAGCTGTTTTTT. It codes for CASSRSRDRARLGELFF.

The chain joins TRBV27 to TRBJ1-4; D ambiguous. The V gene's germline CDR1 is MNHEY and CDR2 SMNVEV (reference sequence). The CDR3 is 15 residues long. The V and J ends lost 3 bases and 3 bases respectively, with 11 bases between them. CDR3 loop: CASSFQNSPNEKLFF. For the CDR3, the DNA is TGTGCCAGCAGTTTTCAAAACAGCCCTAATGAAAAACTGTTTTTT. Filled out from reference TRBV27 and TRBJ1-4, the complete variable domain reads EAQVTQNPRYLITVTGKKLTVTCSQNMNHEYMSWYRQDPGLGLRQIYYSMNVEVTDKGDVPEGYKVSRKEKRNFPLILESPSPNQTSLYFCASSFQNSPNEKLFFGSGTQLSVL.

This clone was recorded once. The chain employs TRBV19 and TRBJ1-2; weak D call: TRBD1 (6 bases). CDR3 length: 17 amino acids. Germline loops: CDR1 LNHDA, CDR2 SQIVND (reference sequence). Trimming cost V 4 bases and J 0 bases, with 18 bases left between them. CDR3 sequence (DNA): TGTGCCAGTAGTAGTACAAGAGGACAGTGGACTAACTATGGCTACACCTTC. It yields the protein CASSSTRGQWTNYGYTF.

The CDR3 DNA sequence: TGTGCCAGCAGCTTAGTATTACGACAGGGAGTCCGTTCACCCCTCCACTTT. Translating it yields CASSLVLRQGVRSPLHF. V is TRBV7-2 and J is TRBJ1-6, with TRBD1 matching over 7 bases. Looked up from germline, CDR1 is SGHTA and CDR2 is FQGNSA. J gave up 9 bases and V 1 base, and 12 bases lay outside the gene matches. This CDR3 region has 17 residues. The full variable domain, in which reference TRBV7-2 and TRBJ1-6 provide the parts outside the CDR3, is GAGVSQSPSNKVTEKGKDVELRCDPISGHTALYWYRQSLGQGLEFLIYFQGNSAPDKSGLPSDRFSAERTGGSVSTLTIQRTQQEDSAVYLCASSLVLRQGVRSPLHFGNGTRLTVT.

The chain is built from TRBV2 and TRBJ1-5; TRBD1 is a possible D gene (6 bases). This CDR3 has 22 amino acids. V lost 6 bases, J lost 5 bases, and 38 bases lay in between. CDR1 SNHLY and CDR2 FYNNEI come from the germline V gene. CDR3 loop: CASSPAGAWSVGTAHFHQPQHF. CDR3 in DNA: TGTGCCAGCAGCCCTGCGGGGGCCTGGTCCGTGGGGACCGCACACTTTCATCAGCCCCAGCATTTT.

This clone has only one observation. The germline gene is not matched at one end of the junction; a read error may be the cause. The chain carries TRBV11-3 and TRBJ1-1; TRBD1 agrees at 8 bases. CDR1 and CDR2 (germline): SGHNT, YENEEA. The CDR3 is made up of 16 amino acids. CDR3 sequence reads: CASRLGQGAGNTEAFF. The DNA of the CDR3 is TGTGCCAGCAGATTAGGGCAGGGGGCGGGGAACACTGAAGCTTTCTTT.

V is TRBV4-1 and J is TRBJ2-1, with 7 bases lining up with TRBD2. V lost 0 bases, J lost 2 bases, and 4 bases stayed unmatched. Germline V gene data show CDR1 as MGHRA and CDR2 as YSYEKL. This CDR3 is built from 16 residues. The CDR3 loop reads CASSQEVGGAYNEQFF. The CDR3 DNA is TGCGCCAGCAGCCAAGAGGTGGGGGGGGCCTACAATGAGCAGTTCTTC.

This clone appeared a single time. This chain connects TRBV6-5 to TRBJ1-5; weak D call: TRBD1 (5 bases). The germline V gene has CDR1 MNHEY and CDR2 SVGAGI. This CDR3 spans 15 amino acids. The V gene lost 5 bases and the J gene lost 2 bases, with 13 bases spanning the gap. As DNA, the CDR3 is TGTGCCAGCAGTGCGGGGCGCCTCGGCAATCAGCCCCAGCATTTT. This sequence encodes CASSAGRLGNQPQHF.

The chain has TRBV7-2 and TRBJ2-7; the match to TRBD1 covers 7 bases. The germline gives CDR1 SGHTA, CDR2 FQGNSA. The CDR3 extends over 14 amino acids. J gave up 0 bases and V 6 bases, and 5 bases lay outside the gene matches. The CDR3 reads CASSSDRASYEQYF. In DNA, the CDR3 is TGTGCCAGCAGTTCCGACAGGGCCTCCTACGAGCAGTACTTC.

CDR3 coding DNA: TGTGCCAGCTCACCGGGGCAAGTAGAGCAGTACTTC. This sequence encodes CASSPGQVEQYF. The chain carries TRBV18 and TRBJ2-7; possibly TRBD1 for D (5 bases). Trimming pared 3 bases from V and 7 bases from J, leaving 10 bases between. The CDR3 runs 12 residues. Germline assignment: CDR1 KGHSH and CDR2 LQKENI. Using reference TRBV18 and TRBJ2-7 for the parts outside the CDR3, the full variable domain is NAGVMQNPRHLVRRRGQEARLRCSPMKGHSHVYWYRQLPEEGLKFMVYLQKENIIDESGMPKERFSAEFPKEGPSILRIQQVVRGDSAAYFCASSPGQVEQYFGPGTRLTVT.